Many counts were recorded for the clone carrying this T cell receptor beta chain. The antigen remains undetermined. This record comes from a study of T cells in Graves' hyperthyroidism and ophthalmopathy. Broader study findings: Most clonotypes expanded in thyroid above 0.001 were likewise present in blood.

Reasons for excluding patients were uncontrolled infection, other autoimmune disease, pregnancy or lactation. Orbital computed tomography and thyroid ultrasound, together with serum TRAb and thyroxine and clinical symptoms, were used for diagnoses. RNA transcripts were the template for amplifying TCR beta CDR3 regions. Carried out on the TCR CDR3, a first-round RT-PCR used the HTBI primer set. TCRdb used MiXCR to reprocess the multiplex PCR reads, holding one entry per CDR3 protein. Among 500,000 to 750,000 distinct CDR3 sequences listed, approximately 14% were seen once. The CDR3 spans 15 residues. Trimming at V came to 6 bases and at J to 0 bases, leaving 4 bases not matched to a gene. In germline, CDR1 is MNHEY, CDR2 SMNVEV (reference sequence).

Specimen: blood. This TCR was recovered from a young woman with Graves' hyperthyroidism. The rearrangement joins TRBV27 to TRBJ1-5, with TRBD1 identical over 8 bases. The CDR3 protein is CASRWTGISNQPQHF. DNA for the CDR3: TGTGCCAGCAGGTGGACAGGGATTAGCAATCAGCCCCAGCATTTT.